This T cell receptor beta chain originates from a study of OX40 agonist ivuxolimab in advanced cancers. Study details: With a range of roughly 20 to 85, age averaged roughly 60 years, and about 80% were male.

This clone was counted once. The protocol was immunoSEQ multiplex PCR, while the TCRdb copy is restricted to in-frame clones and leaves out a portion. The data show about 82,000 clones, with around 85% seen just once and 0.2% to 0.25% held by the top ten. Germline-derived CDR1 and CDR2 are SGDLS and YYNGEE. The CDR3 has 15 amino acids. V lost 4 bases and J 2 bases, leaving 13 bases between the germline ends. The cohort excluded patients with autoimmune disease history or systemic immunosuppression. The clonotype comes from an adult with an advanced solid tumor such as melanoma, head and neck, liver or kidney cancer. The material was CD4+ or CD8+ T cells sorted from blood, obtained in a trial of the OX40 agonist ivuxolimab. This sequence joins TRBV9 and TRBJ1-3; D unresolved. DNA for the CDR3: TGTGCCAGCAGCTCCGCCCCGGGAACTGGAAACACCATATATTTT. Its protein product is CASSSAPGTGNTIYF. Full variable domain (remainder filled in from reference TRBV9 and TRBJ1-3): DSGVTQTPKHLITATGQRVTLRCSPRSGDLSVYWYQQSLDQGLQFLIQYYNGEERAKGNILERFSAQQFPDLHSELNLSSLELGDSALYFCASSSAPGTGNTIYFGEGSWLTVV.